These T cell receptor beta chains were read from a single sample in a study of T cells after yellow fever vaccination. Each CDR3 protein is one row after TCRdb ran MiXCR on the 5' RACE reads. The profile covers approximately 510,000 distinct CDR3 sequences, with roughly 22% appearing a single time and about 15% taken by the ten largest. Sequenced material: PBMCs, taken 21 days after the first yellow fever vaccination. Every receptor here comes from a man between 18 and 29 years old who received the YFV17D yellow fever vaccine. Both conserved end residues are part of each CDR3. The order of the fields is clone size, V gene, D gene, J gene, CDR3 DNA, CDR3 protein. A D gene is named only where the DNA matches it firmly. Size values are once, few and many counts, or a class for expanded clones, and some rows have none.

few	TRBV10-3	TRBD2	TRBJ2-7	TGTGCCATCAGTCCGGGAGGCCAGCGGTACGAGCAGTACTTC	CAISPGGQRYEQYF
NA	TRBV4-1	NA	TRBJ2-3	TGCGCCAGCAGCCAAGAGCATGCTAGCGCACTCACAGATACGCAGTATTTT	CASSQEHASALTDTQYF
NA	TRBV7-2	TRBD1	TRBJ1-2	TGTGCCAGCACTTGGGACAGGGGGAACTATGGCTACACCTTC	CASTWDRGNYGYTF
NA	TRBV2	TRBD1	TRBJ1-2	TGTGCCAGCAGCGTCCGGACAGGGACCGGCTACACCTTC	CASSVRTGTGYTF
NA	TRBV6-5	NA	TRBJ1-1	TGTGCCAGCAGTTCGTTCGCTGAAGCTTTCTTT	CASSSFAEAFF
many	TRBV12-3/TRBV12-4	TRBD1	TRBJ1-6	TGTGCCAGCAGCCCCGGGACAGTCTATAATTCACCCCTCCACTTT	CASSPGTVYNSPLHF
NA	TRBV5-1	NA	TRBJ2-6	TGCGCCAGCAGCCCAAAGGGGAGCTCTGGGGCCAACGTCCTGACTTTC	CASSPKGSSGANVLTF
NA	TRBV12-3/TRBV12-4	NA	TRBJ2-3	TGTGCCAGCAGTTTTGGGCAGTCTAGCACAGATACGCAGTATTTT	CASSFGQSSTDTQYF
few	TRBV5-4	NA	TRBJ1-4	TGTGCCAGCAGCTCATACCGTGGGACATCGGGGGAAAAACTGTTTTTT	CASSSYRGTSGEKLFF
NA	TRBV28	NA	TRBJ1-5	TGTGCCAGCAGACCCCCTGACAGAATCAATCAGCCCCAGCATTTT	CASRPPDRINQPQHF
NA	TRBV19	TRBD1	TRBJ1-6	TGTGCCAGTAGCGACCTCCGGACAGGGGATAATTCACCCCTCCACTTT	CASSDLRTGDNSPLHF
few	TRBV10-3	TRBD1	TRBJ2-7	TGTGCCATCAGTGAGGGGGACAGGATCGAGGTGCAGTACTTC	CAISEGDRIEVQYF
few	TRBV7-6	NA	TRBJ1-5	TGTGCCAGCAGCTTAGGAGGTCTACAGCCCCAGCATTTT	CASSLGGLQPQHF
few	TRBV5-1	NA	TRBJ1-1	TGCGCCAGCAGCAGCTCGACAGGATGGGACACTGAAGCTTTCTTT	CASSSSTGWDTEAFF
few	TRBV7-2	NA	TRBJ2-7	TGTGCCAGCAGCTTAGACGGGGCAAACAGAAACTACGAGCAGTACTTC	CASSLDGANRNYEQYF
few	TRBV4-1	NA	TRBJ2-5	TGCGCCAGCAGCCAAGTAGACGCCAGAGAAGGGACCCAGTACTTC	CASSQVDAREGTQYF
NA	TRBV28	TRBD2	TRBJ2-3	TGTGCCAGCAGTACTAGCGGATCAGGGACAGATACGCAGTATTTT	CASSTSGSGTDTQYF
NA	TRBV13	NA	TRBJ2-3	TGTGCCAGCAGCCTTGGGACAGCCGGGGGGACAGATACGCAGTATTTT	CASSLGTAGGTDTQYF
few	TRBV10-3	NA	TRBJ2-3	TGTGCCATCAGTGAGTCCAGCGACCCAGATACGCAGTATTTT	CAISESSDPDTQYF
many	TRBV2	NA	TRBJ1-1	TGTGCCAGCAAAATCGACAGATTGAACACTGAAGCTTTCTTT	CASKIDRLNTEAFF